This T cell receptor beta chain was retrieved from a study of blood T cell repertoires in COVID-19. Study overall: From the United States, Italy and Spain came samples of acute and convalescent COVID-19.

How the authors handled the data: It was from reference gene primer amplification that nucleated cell counts were estimated. Some clones are missing from TCRdb's copy, which holds only in-frame ones; the method was immunoSEQ multiplex PCR. From that table come the V and J calls and clone size; the DNA was used to work out D and trimming. Of some 41,000 clones in the sample, around 89% were seen once. The CDR3 runs 14 residues. Germline V gives CDR1 SEHNR, CDR2 FQNEAQ (reference sequence). Trimming cost V 8 bases and J 4 bases; bases outside gene matches: 5. The sequencing input was peripheral blood. The TCR comes from a man aged 70-80 years with active COVID-19. V usage is TRBV7-9 and J usage is TRBJ2-3, with 11 bases lining up with TRBD2. The CDR3 coding sequence is TGTGCCAGCGCGGGGACTAGCGGTCCAGATACGCAGTATTTT. As protein: CASAGTSGPDTQYF.